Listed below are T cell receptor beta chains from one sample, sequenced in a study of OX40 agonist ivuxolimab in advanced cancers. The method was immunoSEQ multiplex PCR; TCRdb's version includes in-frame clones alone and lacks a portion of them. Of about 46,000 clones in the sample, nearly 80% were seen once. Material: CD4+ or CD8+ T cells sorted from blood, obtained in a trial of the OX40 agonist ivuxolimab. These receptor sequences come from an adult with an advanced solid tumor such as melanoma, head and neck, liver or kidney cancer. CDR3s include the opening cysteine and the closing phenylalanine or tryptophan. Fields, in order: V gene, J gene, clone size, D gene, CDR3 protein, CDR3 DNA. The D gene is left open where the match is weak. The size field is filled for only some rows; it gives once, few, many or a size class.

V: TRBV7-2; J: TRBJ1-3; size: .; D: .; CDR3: CASSLVSRNTIYF; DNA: TGTGCCAGCAGCTTAGTGAGCCGAAACACCATATATTTT
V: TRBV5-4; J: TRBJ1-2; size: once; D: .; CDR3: CASRPPGANYGYTF; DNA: TGTGCCAGCAGACCTCCCGGGGCTAACTATGGCTACACCTTC
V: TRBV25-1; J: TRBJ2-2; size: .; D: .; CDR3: CASSEWGTGELFF; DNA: TGTGCCAGCAGTGAATGGGGAACCGGGGAGCTGTTTTTT
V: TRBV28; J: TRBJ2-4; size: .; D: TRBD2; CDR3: CASSRTSGPQYF; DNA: TGTGCCAGCAGTAGGACTAGCGGGCCCCAGTACTTC
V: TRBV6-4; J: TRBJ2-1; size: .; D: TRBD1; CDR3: CASSLVRGSNEQFF; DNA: TGTGCCAGCAGTCTCGTCAGGGGGAGTAATGAGCAGTTCTTC
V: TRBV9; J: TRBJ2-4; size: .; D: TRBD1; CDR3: CASSVLTGGDIQYF; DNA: TGTGCCAGCAGCGTATTGACAGGGGGGGACATTCAGTACTTC
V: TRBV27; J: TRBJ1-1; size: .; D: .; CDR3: CASSLFRGTEAFF; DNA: TGTGCCAGCAGTTTATTCAGGGGCACTGAAGCTTTCTTT
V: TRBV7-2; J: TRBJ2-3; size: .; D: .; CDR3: CASSLYGGFSTDTQYF; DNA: TGTGCCAGCAGCTTATACGGCGGGTTCAGCACAGATACGCAGTATTTT
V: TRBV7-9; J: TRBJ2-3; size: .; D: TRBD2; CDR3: CASSPGVTSAPDTQYF; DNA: TGTGCCAGCAGCCCAGGCGTGACTAGCGCCCCAGATACGCAGTATTTT
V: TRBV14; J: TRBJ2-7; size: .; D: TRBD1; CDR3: CASSRSGTGGHEQYF; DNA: TGTGCCAGCAGCCGTTCCGGGACAGGGGGACACGAGCAGTACTTC
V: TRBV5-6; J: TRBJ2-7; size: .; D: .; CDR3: CASSLSLSSHEQYF; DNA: TGTGCCAGCAGCTTGTCGCTGAGCTCCCACGAGCAGTACTTC
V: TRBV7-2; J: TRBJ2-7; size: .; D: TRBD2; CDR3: CASRGGTDYYEQYF; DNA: TGTGCCAGCAGGGGGGGGACGGATTACTACGAGCAGTACTTC
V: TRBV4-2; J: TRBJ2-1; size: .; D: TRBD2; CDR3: CASSQEASGSYNEQFF; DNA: TGTGCCAGCAGCCAAGAAGCTAGCGGGAGCTACAATGAGCAGTTCTTC
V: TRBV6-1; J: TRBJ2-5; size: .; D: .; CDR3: CASSSIGKTQYF; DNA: TGTGCCAGCAGTTCCATCGGAAAGACCCAGTACTTC
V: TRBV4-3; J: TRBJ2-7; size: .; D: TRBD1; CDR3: CASSPQGALVYEQYF; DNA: TGCGCCAGCAGCCCCCAGGGGGCCCTAGTCTACGAGCAGTACTTC
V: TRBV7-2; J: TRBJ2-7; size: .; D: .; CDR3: CASTGRRGYEQYF; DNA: TGTGCCAGCACAGGCCGGAGAGGTTACGAGCAGTACTTC
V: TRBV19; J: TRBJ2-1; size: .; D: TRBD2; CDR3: CASSGLAGPDSYNEQFF; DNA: TGTGCCAGTAGTGGACTAGCGGGACCCGACTCCTACAATGAGCAGTTCTTC
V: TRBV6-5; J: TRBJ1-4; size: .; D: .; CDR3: CASSRPESRLFF; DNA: TGTGCCAGCAGTCGACCCGAGTCACGACTGTTTTTT
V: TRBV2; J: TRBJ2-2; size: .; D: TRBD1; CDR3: CASSGQGNTGELFF; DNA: TGTGCCAGCAGTGGACAGGGCAACACCGGGGAGCTGTTTTTT
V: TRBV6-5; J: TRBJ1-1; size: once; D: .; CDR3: CASSYSYRGVNTEAFF; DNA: TGTGCCAGCAGTTACTCGTATCGGGGAGTGAACACTGAAGCTTTCTTT
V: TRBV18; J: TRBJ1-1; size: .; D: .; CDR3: CASSDSAGTEAFF; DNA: TGTGCCAGCTCCGACAGCGCCGGGACAGAAGCTTTCTTT
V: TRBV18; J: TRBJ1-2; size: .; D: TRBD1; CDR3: CASSPPYRGSYGYTF; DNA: TGTGCCAGCTCACCACCGTACAGGGGGAGCTATGGCTACACCTTC
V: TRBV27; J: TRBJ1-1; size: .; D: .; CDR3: CASSLSPITEAFF; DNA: TGTGCCAGCAGTTTATCCCCCATTACTGAAGCTTTCTTT
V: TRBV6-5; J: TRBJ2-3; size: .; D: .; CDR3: CASSYQSGTGDTQYF; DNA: TGTGCCAGCAGTTACCAAAGCGGCACCGGAGATACGCAGTATTTT
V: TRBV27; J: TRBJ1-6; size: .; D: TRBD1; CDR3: CASRGTGTGESPLHF; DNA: TGTGCCAGCAGGGGCACCGGGACAGGGGAATCACCCCTCCACTTT
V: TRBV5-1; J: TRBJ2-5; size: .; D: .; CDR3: CASSSPGMETQYF; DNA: TGCGCCAGCAGCTCCCCCGGGATGGAGACCCAGTACTTC